Below are 18 T cell receptor beta chains sequenced from a single sample in a study of blood T cells in healthy people across ages. It was with a sample-barcoded 5' primer and a J-beta primer mix that a second PCR of about 6 to 11 cycles was run. One entry per CDR3 protein, called by TCRdb with MiXCR from the 5' RACE reads. There are about 640,000 distinct CDR3 sequences in the sample; approximately 59% occur only once, and more than 35% lies in the top ten. Sequences were obtained from blood. The receptors here all came from a man aged 60-69 years in good health.

The chain links TRBV20-1 to TRBJ2-1, with TRBD1 matching over 7 bases. V gave up 6 bases and J gave up 4 bases; unmatched junction bases: 9. Germline V gene data show CDR1 as DFQATT and CDR2 as SNEGSKA (reference sequence). The CDR3 is 14 residues long. Written as DNA, the CDR3 is TGCAGTGCCAAGGAAGGACAGGTATACAATGAGCAGTTCTTC. It codes for CSAKEGQVYNEQFF.

This clonotype was counted between two and nine times. The chain employs TRBV2 and TRBJ2-5; TRBD1 or TRBD2 may be the D gene (6 bases each). V gave up 4 bases and J gave up 5 bases, with 11 bases separating them. The CDR3 extends over 13 amino acids. In germline, CDR1 is SNHLY, CDR2 FYNNEI. For the CDR3, the DNA is TGTGCCAGCAGTGTTTGGGGGGCGGAGACCCAGTACTTC. Translating it yields CASSVWGAETQYF. Variable domain in full (rest from reference TRBV2 and TRBJ2-5): EPEVTQTPSHQVTQMGQEVILRCVPISNHLYFYWYRQILGQKVEFLVSFYNNEISEKSEIFDDQFSVERPDGSNFTLKIRSTKLEDSAMYFCASSVWGAETQYFGPGTRLLVL.

V gene TRBV5-1 combines with J gene TRBJ1-4; 9 bases agree with TRBD1. The ends lost 0 bases at V and 8 bases at J; junction bases unmatched: 5. There are 15 residues in the CDR3. In germline, CDR1 is SGHRS, CDR2 YFSETQ. CDR3 nucleotide sequence: TGCGCCAGCAGCTTGGTGACAGGGGGTGAGGAAAAACTGTTTTTT. Translating it yields CASSLVTGGEEKLFF.

A few counts support this clonotype. This chain uses TRBV4-2 with TRBJ2-1, with 7 bases that match TRBD2. The CDR3 consists of 13 residues. V dropped 3 bases and J dropped 9; count of bases not matched to a gene: 5. CDR1 LGHNA and CDR2 YNFKEQ come from the germline V gene. The CDR3 loop reads CASSHGLGCEQFF. As DNA, the CDR3 is TGTGCCAGCAGCCACGGACTAGGTTGTGAGCAGTTCTTC.

The V call is TRBV2, the J call TRBJ2-1, with 9 bases identical to TRBD1. The V segment lost 6 bases and the J segment 10 bases; nucleotides outside the gene matches: 10. From germline, CDR1 is SNHLY and CDR2 FYNNEI. The CDR3 loop spans 14 amino acids. The CDR3 DNA follows: TGTGCCAGCAGGCCTAGGGACAGGGCTTGGGAGCAGTTCTTC. It is translated as CASRPRDRAWEQFF.

The J gene is TRBJ2-5, the V gene TRBV6-1, with D possibly being TRBD1 (6 bases). The CDR3 has 12 residues. Trimming stripped 2 bases from V and 12 bases from J, with 13 bases between. Germline CDR1 is MNHNS and CDR2 is SASEGT. The CDR3 region is CASSEQRGNEYF. CDR3 coding DNA: TGTGCCAGCAGTGAACAGAGGGGGAACGAGTACTTC.

A word on this clonotype: Just one base apart from a much larger clone, this may be a read error. The V call is TRBV5-1, the J call TRBJ1-1; TRBD1 is a possible D gene (6 bases). CDR1 and CDR2 from the germline V gene are SGHRS and YFSETQ. Trimming removed 2 bases from V and 7 bases from J, with 12 bases in between. The CDR3 loop spans 13 amino acids. CDR3 bases: TGCGCCAGCAGCTTCAACAGGGTGGGTGAAGCTTTCTTT. It translates to CASSFNRVGEAFF.

The rearrangement joins TRBV27 to TRBJ2-2; D may be TRBD2 (5 bases). CDR3 length: 14 residues. V was shortened by 0 bases and J by 6 bases, with 8 bases between the two germline ends. The V gene's germline CDR1 is MNHEY and CDR2 SMNVEV (reference sequence). CDR3: CASSLSILAGELFF. CDR3 coding DNA: TGTGCCAGCAGTTTATCGATACTAGCCGGGGAGCTGTTTTTT.

The chain has TRBV5-1 and TRBJ1-1; the D is unclear. Looked up from germline, CDR1 is SGHRS and CDR2 is YFSETQ. Trimming left V 4 bases short and J 4 bases short, with 14 bases between. The CDR3 runs 14 residues. CDR3 amino acids: CASSVTRVGTEAFF. CDR3 nucleotide sequence: TGCGCCAGCAGCGTAACGAGGGTGGGCACTGAAGCTTTCTTT.

V usage is TRBV6-2 or TRBV6-3 and J usage is TRBJ1-2; no reliable D call. CDR3 length: 13 residues. Deletions cut 2 bases from V and 13 bases from J, with 17 bases between. Germline V gives CDR1 MNHEY, CDR2 SVGEGT. CDR3 sequence: CASSYGLATSCTF. The CDR3 DNA reads as TGTGCCAGCAGTTACGGTCTCGCCACGTCCTGCACCTTC.

With respect to this clonotype: This clone may be a read error of a much larger clone one base away. The rearrangement links TRBV20-1 to TRBJ2-5; a weak D match, TRBD1 (5 bases). Looked up from germline, CDR1 is DFQATT and CDR2 is SNEGSKA (reference sequence). The CDR3 covers 13 residues. The chain's CDR3 is CSARLLGEETQHF. The CDR3, as DNA: TGCAGTGCTAGACTTTTAGGGGAAGAGACCCAGCACTTC.

The chain has TRBV12-3 or TRBV12-4 and TRBJ2-3, with D perhaps matching TRBD2 (6 bases). V lost 5 bases, J lost 12 bases, and 15 bases lay in between. The CDR3 totals 12 residues. The CDR3 coding sequence is TGTGCCAGCAGTCGACTAGAGACGCGCCAGTATTTT. This encodes CASSRLETRQYF.

This clonotype was seen a handful of times. The V and J genes are TRBV6-6 and TRBJ1-6; no definite D call. Germline CDR1 reads MNHNY; CDR2 reads SVGAGI (reference sequence). The CDR3 covers 15 residues. Trimming pared 3 bases from V and 0 bases from J, leaving 6 bases between. This CDR3 is CASSYRSSYNSPLHF. The CDR3 coding sequence is TGTGCCAGCAGTTATCGGAGCTCCTATAATTCACCCCTCCACTTT.

A few counts support this clonotype. For the CDR3, the DNA is TGTGCCAGCAGTCTTACATCGGGACAGGGGTATGAGCAGTACTTC. Protein: CASSLTSGQGYEQYF. V usage is TRBV6-5 and J usage is TRBJ2-7, with 10 bases identical to TRBD1. Per the germline V gene, CDR1 is MNHEY and CDR2 is SVGAGI. This CDR3 region has 15 residues. The V gene end was trimmed by 5 bases and the J gene end by 7 bases; junction bases not matched to a gene: 11.

The rearrangement joins TRBV3-1 to TRBJ1-2; D may be TRBD1 (6 bases). The CDR3 runs to 14 residues. Germline V gives CDR1 LGHDT, CDR2 YNNKEL (reference sequence). With 3 bases removed from V and 4 bases from J, the gap between germline ends came to 12 bases. The DNA for the CDR3 is TGTGCCAGCAGCCATATGCAGGGGACCTATGGCTACACCTTC. Its translation: CASSHMQGTYGYTF. The whole variable domain, remainder taken from reference TRBV3-1 and TRBJ1-2, is DTAVSQTPKYLVTQMGNDKSIKCEQNLGHDTMYWYKQDSKKFLKIMFSYNNKELIINETVPNRFSPKSPDKAHLNLHINSLELGDSAVYFCASSHMQGTYGYTFGSGTRLTVV.

In this sample, this clonotype turned up a few times. The chain combines TRBV28 with TRBJ2-7; D gene ambiguous. Trimming removed 6 bases at V and 3 bases at J, with 12 bases between. The germline V gene has CDR1 MDHEN and CDR2 SYDVKM. The CDR3 runs 13 residues. CDR3 bases: TGTGCCAGCAGCCTCTTGACCCACTACGAGCAGTACTTC. Amino acids: CASSLLTHYEQYF. The complete variable domain, with remaining parts taken from reference TRBV28 and TRBJ2-7, reads DVKVTQSSRYLVKRTGEKVFLECVQDMDHENMFWYRQDPGLGLRLIYFSYDVKMKEKGDIPEGYSVSREKKERFSLILESASTNQTSMYLCASSLLTHYEQYFGPGTRLTVT.

The sample holds one count of this clonotype. The genes are TRBV11-2 and TRBJ1-2; a possible D gene is TRBD1 (5 bases). This CDR3 is built from 18 residues. Germline CDR1 reads SGHAT; CDR2 reads FQNNGV. Deletions cut 5 bases from V and 1 base from J, with 23 bases between. The CDR3 DNA reads TGTGCCAGCAGCCCCCGAGGGACCGCCGGAGGATTTAACTATGGCTACACCTTC. Its protein is CASSPRGTAGGFNYGYTF.

This clonotype was detected only a few times. This rearrangement joins TRBV12-3 or TRBV12-4 to TRBJ1-2; unclear D gene. CDR3 length equals 12 residues. Trimming removed 3 bases at V and 4 bases at J, with 6 bases between. The CDR3 protein is CASSFQSYGYTF. DNA of the CDR3: TGTGCCAGCAGTTTCCAGAGCTATGGCTACACCTTC.